This is a list of T cell receptor beta chains from one sample in a study of shared clonotypes between healthy human individuals. The protocol was immunoSEQ multiplex PCR, while the TCRdb copy is restricted to in-frame clones and leaves out a portion. The sample shows around 1.1 million clones, 75% to 80% of them seen only once. The sequencing sample was made of memory CD4+ T cells from PBMCs. The receptors here all came from a man aged 18 to 35 in good health. Some clones in this sample may be carry-over from other donors' samples. CDR3s leave out the opening cysteine and the closing phenylalanine or tryptophan. Each record gives: CDR3 protein, V gene.

CDR3 protein: ASSIGYRATEAF; V gene: TRBV19
CDR3 protein: ASSGPGGIGELF; V gene: TRBV2
CDR3 protein: ASRDRTNYGYT; V gene: TRBV19
CDR3 protein: ASMGGGYGYT; V gene: TRBV27
CDR3 protein: ASSASSYEQY; V gene: TRBV18
CDR3 protein: ASSYSMGYEQY; V gene: TRBV6-6
CDR3 protein: ASSFLAGQSEQF; V gene: TRBV7-2
CDR3 protein: ASSPPHLGQGAYEQY; V gene: TRBV27
CDR3 protein: ASSLIAGGRGNEQF; V gene: TRBV11-2
CDR3 protein: ASSVREGKPF; V gene: TRBV19
CDR3 protein: ASSLDRPNTEAF; V gene: TRBV5-1
CDR3 protein: ASSRAQELNTEAF; V gene: TRBV5-1
CDR3 protein: ASSQGGTGVYEQY; V gene: TRBV6-5
CDR3 protein: ASKPGANRDTEAF; V gene: TRBV9
CDR3 protein: ASSLTRNTGELF; V gene: TRBV7-2
CDR3 protein: ASSHARGGANSPLH; V gene: TRBV7-9
CDR3 protein: ASSLGMPSMSTDTQY; V gene: TRBV28
CDR3 protein: AITHAAGQGAWEQY; V gene: TRBV28
CDR3 protein: ASSLSPENYGYT; V gene: TRBV7-8
CDR3 protein: AISEVAGRYEQY; V gene: TRBV10-3
CDR3 protein: ASSARDARAAQY; V gene: TRBV6-1
CDR3 protein: ASSFVAGGADTQY; V gene: TRBV5-1
CDR3 protein: ASSYEHDTGELF; V gene: TRBV6-6
CDR3 protein: ASSPGPRGPRSYEQY; V gene: TRBV19
CDR3 protein: ASTHRDGNSNQPQH; V gene: TRBV28
CDR3 protein: ASGTDSVDEQY; V gene: TRBV2
CDR3 protein: ASSSGVAGANVLT; V gene: TRBV5-4